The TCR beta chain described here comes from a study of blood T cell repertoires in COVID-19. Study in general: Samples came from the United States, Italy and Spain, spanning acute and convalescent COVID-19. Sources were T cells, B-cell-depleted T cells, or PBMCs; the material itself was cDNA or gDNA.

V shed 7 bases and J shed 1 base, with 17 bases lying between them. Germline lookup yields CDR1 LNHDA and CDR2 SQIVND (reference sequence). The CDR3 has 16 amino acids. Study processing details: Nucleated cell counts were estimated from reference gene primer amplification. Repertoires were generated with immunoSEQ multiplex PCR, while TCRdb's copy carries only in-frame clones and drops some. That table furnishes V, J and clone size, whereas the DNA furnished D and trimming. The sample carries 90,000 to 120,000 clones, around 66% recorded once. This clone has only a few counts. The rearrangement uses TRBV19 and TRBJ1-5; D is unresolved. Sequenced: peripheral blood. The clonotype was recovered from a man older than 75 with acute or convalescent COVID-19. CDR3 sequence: CASTLGSPRSNQPQHF. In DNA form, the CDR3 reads TGTGCCAGTACCCTCGGGTCCCCAAGAAGCAATCAGCCCCAGCATTTT.